This T cell receptor (beta chain) was sequenced during a study of blood T cell repertoires in COVID-19. In the original analysis: Researchers report that nucleated cell counts were estimated from reference gene primer amplification. TCRdb's copy holds only in-frame clones and misses some; the assay was immunoSEQ multiplex PCR. V and J calls and clone size are copied from that table; D and trimming were computed from the DNA. The sample yields around 57,000 clones, about 90% seen once. Notes on this clone: The sample has other DNA sequences that encode this CDR3 too.

The CDR3 covers 15 residues. CDR1 and CDR2 from the germline V gene are MNHNS and SASEGT. V was pared by 2 bases and J by 8 bases, with 16 bases between. Sequencing was performed on peripheral blood. The chain joins TRBV6-1 to TRBJ2-1; D is unclear. The TCR sequence derives from a woman older than 75 with active COVID-19. The CDR3 sequence: CASSEYGGFWDEQFF. DNA of the CDR3: TGTGCCAGCAGTGAATATGGCGGATTCTGGGATGAGCAGTTCTTC.